This T cell receptor (beta chain) was profiled in a study of a mutant IDH1 vaccine in newly diagnosed glioma. Study-level information: The treated population exhibited a male proportion of about 60%, a female proportion of roughly 40%, and a mean age of about 40 years. The timing of visit V12 was week 35, and that of visit V13 was week 47.

Within the sample, this clone is medium-sized. Its antigen is as yet unknown. Trimming pared 3 bases from V and 8 bases from J, leaving 11 bases between. The V gene's germline CDR1 is SQVTM and CDR2 ANQGSEA. CDR3 length: 12 amino acids. Notes on the study in general: Top-clonotype changes in peripheral T cells seemed unrelated to pseudoprogression.

Here immunoSEQ multiplex PCR was the method, and the copy in TCRdb shows in-frame clones only, minus some. The sample lists about 33,000 clones; approximately 82% were seen once. Time point reported: week 35, safety follow-up. A 20-mer mutant IDH1 peptide at 300 ug was injected subcutaneously with topical imiquimod. Diagnosis in the donors showed new WHO grade 3 or 4 astrocytomas that were IDH1-mutant and ATRX-lost. This specimen was PBMCs, taken from a glioma patient whose treatment included an IDH1 peptide vaccine. The chain combines TRBV29-1 with TRBJ2-4; TRBD2 might be the D (5 bases). The receptor was derived from a woman aged 18-35 years with glioma. The CDR3 spells CSVDPHGDIQYF. Here the CDR3 DNA reads TGCAGCGTTGATCCGCACGGGGACATTCAGTACTTC.